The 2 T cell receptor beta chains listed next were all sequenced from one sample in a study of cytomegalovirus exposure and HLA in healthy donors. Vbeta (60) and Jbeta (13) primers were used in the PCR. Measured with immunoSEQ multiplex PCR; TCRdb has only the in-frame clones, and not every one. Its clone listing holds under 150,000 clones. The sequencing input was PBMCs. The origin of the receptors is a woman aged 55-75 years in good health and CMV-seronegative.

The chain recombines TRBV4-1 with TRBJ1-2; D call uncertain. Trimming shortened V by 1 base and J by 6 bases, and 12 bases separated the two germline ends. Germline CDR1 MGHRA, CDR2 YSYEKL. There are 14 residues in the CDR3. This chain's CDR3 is CASSQVVLTDGYTF. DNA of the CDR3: TGCGCCAGCAGCCAAGTGGTTTTAACGGATGGCTACACCTTC.

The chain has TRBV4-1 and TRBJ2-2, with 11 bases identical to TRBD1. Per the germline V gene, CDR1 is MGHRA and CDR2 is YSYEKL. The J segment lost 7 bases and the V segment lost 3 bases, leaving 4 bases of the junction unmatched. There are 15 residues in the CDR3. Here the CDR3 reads CASSQDRGPSGELFF. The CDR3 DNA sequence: TGCGCCAGCAGCCAGGACAGGGGGCCTAGCGGGGAGCTGTTTTTT.